This T cell receptor beta chain was observed in a study of OX40 agonist ivuxolimab in advanced cancers. Background for the entire study: Ivuxolimab, which targeted the costimulatory receptor OX40 (CD134), was an agonistic, fully human IgG2 monoclonal antibody. The purpose of peripheral TCRbeta sequencing was to test whether ivuxolimab changed TCR sequence diversity and led to clonal T-cell expansion. Intravenous ivuxolimab was administered to patients every 2 weeks at six dose levels: 0.01, 0.1, 0.3, 1.5, 3 and 10 mg/kg. The dose-escalation cohort was about 83% male with a mean age of roughly 60 years, ranging from roughly 20 to 80. Partial responses occurred in three dose-escalation patients, of whom one had hepatocellular carcinoma and two had cutaneous melanoma. Patients were allowed to have had prior anti-PD-1, anti-PD-L1 or anti-CTLA-4 therapy, and around 43% of the dose-escalation patients had been treated with checkpoint inhibitors. The monotherapy dose-escalation portion (N ≈ 52 patients) of the phase I ivuxolimab trial is reported in the paper. Among the roughly 52 dose-escalation patients, some 20 had hepatocellular carcinoma, about 15 melanoma, 9 renal cell carcinoma and 9 head and neck cancer.

Broad study findings and their caveats: Low levels of normalized T-cell clonal expansion were also shown by some nonresponding patients. On average, CD8+ T cells showed more expanded clones than CD4+ T cells after ivuxolimab. At doses of 0.1 to 3.0 mg/kg, clonal expansion of both CD4+ and CD8+ T cells in blood was seen between baseline and week 6. Which antigens the clonally expanded peripheral T cells were specific for was not determined. In the 0.1-3.0 mg/kg groups, partial responders were among the patients with the lowest normalized peripheral clonal expansion, particularly in CD8+ T cells.

Genomic DNA was extracted from sorted cells for sequencing of the TCRbeta CDR3 region. The immunoSEQ Assay was used for sequencing of TCRbeta CDR3 regions. What TCRdb holds here is the immuneACCESS table cut down to in-frame rearrangements. Part of the clones is not present; checked against another copy, under half of the missing clones reflect an unresolved V gene, and the others are unexplained. The sample table lists about 52,000 clones, 94% of them with a count of one. 9% to 15% of the sample rests with the top ten. Patients with autoimmune disease history or receiving systemic immunosuppression were excluded from the trial. Peripheral blood for TCR sequencing was collected from all dose cohorts at baseline, on cycle 4 day 1, and on cycle 7 day 1. Samples came from an open-label, multicenter, first-in-human phase I dose-escalation trial of ivuxolimab. Adults with locally advanced or metastatic melanoma, renal cell carcinoma, hepatocellular carcinoma or head and neck squamous cell carcinoma were enrolled in the trial. Before TCR sequencing, CD4+ and CD8+ T cells were separately sorted from peripheral blood.

The CDR3 goes from the cysteine to the phenylalanine over 15 residues. Of all the DNA, just the CDR3 is kept, 45 bases in frame from base 1. Trimmed from V: 4 bases; trimmed from J: 7 bases; junction bases lacking a gene match: 12. CDR1 and CDR2 (SGHTA, FQGNSA) derive from the germline V gene. With respect to this clone: It lacks a known antigen. Base qualities are not recorded, but no much larger clone differs from it by a single base.

The V gene is TRBV7-2 and the J gene is TRBJ1-2, with TRBD1 matching 7 junction bases. This receptor was taken from an adult with an advanced solid tumor such as melanoma, head and neck, liver or kidney cancer. The sample consisted of CD4+ or CD8+ T cells sorted from blood, taken in a trial of the OX40 agonist ivuxolimab. The CDR3 is CASSSQGGSIGGYTF. The base sequence is TGTGCCAGCAGCTCTCAGGGGGGGAGTATCGGTGGCTACACCTTC.